The rows below give T cell receptor beta chains drawn from one sample of a study of Tregs in tolerant kidney transplant recipients. Generated by immunoSEQ multiplex PCR, the TCRdb table keeps only in-frame clones and is missing some. The sample carries about 94,000 clones, roughly 93% recorded once. Here the sequenced sample was CD4+ T cells from blood, taken before the transplant. These receptors originate from a human donor who received a combined kidney and bone marrow transplant. The CDR3 runs from the conserved cysteine through the conserved F or W. Fields, in order: D gene, V gene, J gene, clone size, CDR3 DNA, CDR3 protein. A D gene is named only where the DNA matches it firmly. Clone size, where shown, is once, few, many, or a class for clones that have expanded.

d_gene: -
v_gene: TRBV7-8
j_gene: TRBJ1-4
abundance: -
CDR3nt: TGTGCCAGCAGCTTAGGGGGAGCAGACCGGGAAAAACTGTTTTTT
CDR3aa: CASSLGGADREKLFF

d_gene: -
v_gene: TRBV4-2
j_gene: TRBJ2-7
abundance: -
CDR3nt: TGTGCCAGCAGCCAGGAACGCGACACTTCCTACGAGCAGTACTTC
CDR3aa: CASSQERDTSYEQYF

d_gene: TRBD1
v_gene: TRBV7-2
j_gene: TRBJ1-5
abundance: -
CDR3nt: TGTGCCAGCAGCGAGAGAGGGGGCGAACAGCCCCAGCATTTT
CDR3aa: CASSERGGEQPQHF

d_gene: -
v_gene: TRBV4-1
j_gene: TRBJ1-6
abundance: -
CDR3nt: TGCGCCAGCAGCCACCCTAACAGGGAGGGTAGGCCCCTCCACTTT
CDR3aa: CASSHPNREGRPLHF

d_gene: TRBD1
v_gene: TRBV10-3
j_gene: TRBJ2-7
abundance: -
CDR3nt: TGTGCCATCAGTGCGTGGTTAGGACAGGGGGGAGCCGAGCAGTACTTC
CDR3aa: CAISAWLGQGGAEQYF

d_gene: TRBD1
v_gene: TRBV4-3
j_gene: TRBJ1-1
abundance: -
CDR3nt: TGCGCCAGCAGCTACAGGGGGCAAACTGAAGCTTTCTTT
CDR3aa: CASSYRGQTEAFF

d_gene: -
v_gene: TRBV7-2
j_gene: TRBJ1-5
abundance: -
CDR3nt: TGTGCCAGCAGCTTACGGGCGGGTCGTTCGCCCCAGCATTTT
CDR3aa: CASSLRAGRSPQHF

d_gene: -
v_gene: TRBV7-2
j_gene: TRBJ2-1
abundance: -
CDR3nt: TGTGCCAGCAGCCCCCGCTCGGGAGATTACAATGAGCAGTTCTTC
CDR3aa: CASSPRSGDYNEQFF

d_gene: -
v_gene: TRBV18
j_gene: TRBJ2-7
abundance: -
CDR3nt: TGTGCCAGCTCACCTCGCGGGCTCGAGCAGTACTTC
CDR3aa: CASSPRGLEQYF

d_gene: TRBD1
v_gene: TRBV15
j_gene: TRBJ1-1
abundance: -
CDR3nt: TGTGCCACCAGCAGAGATCGACAGGGATCAGGTCCAAGTTCCTCTGAAGCTTTCTTT
CDR3aa: CATSRDRQGSGPSSSEAFF

d_gene: TRBD1
v_gene: TRBV7-9
j_gene: TRBJ1-5
abundance: -
CDR3nt: TGTGCCAGCAGCTCGACAGGGGTAGGGGACCAGCCCCAGCATTTT
CDR3aa: CASSSTGVGDQPQHF

d_gene: -
v_gene: TRBV19
j_gene: TRBJ2-7
abundance: -
CDR3nt: TGTGCCAGTAGTACACCAGGAGGGCACGGAGCCGAGCAGTACTTC
CDR3aa: CASSTPGGHGAEQYF

d_gene: -
v_gene: TRBV4-2
j_gene: TRBJ1-5
abundance: -
CDR3nt: TGTGCCAGCAGCGAACAGGCTACCAATCAGCCCCAGCATTTT
CDR3aa: CASSEQATNQPQHF

d_gene: TRBD1
v_gene: TRBV28
j_gene: TRBJ2-4
abundance: -
CDR3nt: TGTGCCAGCAGTGTAAGACAGGGGTTCGAAAACATTCAGTACTTC
CDR3aa: CASSVRQGFENIQYF

d_gene: -
v_gene: TRBV6-1
j_gene: TRBJ2-5
abundance: -
CDR3nt: TGTGCCAGCGGGGCGGACCCCCAAGAGACCCAGTACTTC
CDR3aa: CASGADPQETQYF

d_gene: TRBD2
v_gene: TRBV11-2
j_gene: TRBJ2-7
abundance: -
CDR3nt: TGTGCCAGCAGCTTAGTAGAATCGGGAGGCTACGAGCAGTACTTC
CDR3aa: CASSLVESGGYEQYF

d_gene: TRBD2
v_gene: TRBV5-6
j_gene: TRBJ2-1
abundance: -
CDR3nt: TGTGCCAGCTCAGCTTTTGCGGGGGGGCAAACTGAGCAGTTCTTC
CDR3aa: CASSAFAGGQTEQFF

d_gene: -
v_gene: TRBV7-9
j_gene: TRBJ1-2
abundance: -
CDR3nt: TGTGCCAGCAGCTTAAGAGGCATGGAGAACTATGGCTACACCTTC
CDR3aa: CASSLRGMENYGYTF

d_gene: -
v_gene: TRBV7-2
j_gene: TRBJ2-5
abundance: -
CDR3nt: TGTGCCAGCAGCTCCCGGACATACCAAGAGACCCAGTACTTC
CDR3aa: CASSSRTYQETQYF

d_gene: TRBD2
v_gene: TRBV4-1
j_gene: TRBJ2-3
abundance: -
CDR3nt: TGCGCCAGCAGCCTTTTAGCGGGAGGCAGCACAGATACGCAGTATTTT
CDR3aa: CASSLLAGGSTDTQYF

d_gene: TRBD1
v_gene: TRBV18
j_gene: TRBJ2-5
abundance: -
CDR3nt: TGTGCCAGCTCACCCCGACAGGGAACACAAGAGACCCAGTACTTC
CDR3aa: CASSPRQGTQETQYF

d_gene: -
v_gene: TRBV30
j_gene: TRBJ1-5
abundance: -
CDR3nt: TGTGCCTGGAGCTCGGGGGACCATCAGCCCCAGCATTTT
CDR3aa: CAWSSGDHQPQHF

d_gene: -
v_gene: TRBV7-2
j_gene: TRBJ1-1
abundance: -
CDR3nt: TGTGCCAGCAGCTACCGGTGGGGCCAGAACACTGAAGCTTTCTTT
CDR3aa: CASSYRWGQNTEAFF

d_gene: -
v_gene: TRBV7-2
j_gene: TRBJ1-6
abundance: -
CDR3nt: TGTGCCAGCAGCCTCACTCTCCCGCCGAATTCACCCCTCCACTTT
CDR3aa: CASSLTLPPNSPLHF

d_gene: TRBD1
v_gene: TRBV5-4
j_gene: TRBJ2-1
abundance: -
CDR3nt: TGTGCCACAAGGACAGGGGACCGGTCTCGGCCTTCCAATGAGCAGTTCTTC
CDR3aa: CATRTGDRSRPSNEQFF

d_gene: -
v_gene: TRBV7-2
j_gene: TRBJ2-7
abundance: -
CDR3nt: TGTGCCAGCAGCTCTCAAGAGGAGCAGTACTTC
CDR3aa: CASSSQEEQYF

d_gene: -
v_gene: TRBV10-3
j_gene: TRBJ2-5
abundance: -
CDR3nt: TGTGCCATCAGTGGTAGGACAATCCCCCAAGAGACCCAGTACTTC
CDR3aa: CAISGRTIPQETQYF

d_gene: -
v_gene: TRBV2
j_gene: TRBJ1-5
abundance: -
CDR3nt: TGTGCCAGCAGTGGCGGGGGGCCCCAGCATTTT
CDR3aa: CASSGGGPQHF

d_gene: TRBD1
v_gene: TRBV4-3
j_gene: TRBJ2-7
abundance: -
CDR3nt: TGCGCCAGCAGCCAACACGGACAGGGTGGGACCTACGAGCAGTACTTC
CDR3aa: CASSQHGQGGTYEQYF

d_gene: -
v_gene: TRBV5-4
j_gene: TRBJ2-7
abundance: -
CDR3nt: TGTGCCAGCAGCCCGACAGGGAGCGGGTACGAGCAGTACTTC
CDR3aa: CASSPTGSGYEQYF

d_gene: TRBD1
v_gene: TRBV5-6
j_gene: TRBJ2-7
abundance: once
CDR3nt: TGTGCCAGCAGCTCGGGACAGCCAGCCTACGAGCAGTACTTC
CDR3aa: CASSSGQPAYEQYF

d_gene: -
v_gene: TRBV2
j_gene: TRBJ1-1
abundance: -
CDR3nt: TGTGCCAGCAGCCGGCGGGGGGAGGGTGAAGCTTTCTTT
CDR3aa: CASSRRGEGEAFF

d_gene: TRBD1
v_gene: TRBV19
j_gene: TRBJ2-7
abundance: -
CDR3nt: TGTGCCAGTAGTCGGACAGGATCGGCCTACGAGCAGTACTTC
CDR3aa: CASSRTGSAYEQYF

d_gene: -
v_gene: TRBV5-6
j_gene: TRBJ1-3
abundance: few
CDR3nt: TGTGCCAGCAGCTACAGACCATGGGGACACTTTTCTGGAAACACCATATATTTT
CDR3aa: CASSYRPWGHFSGNTIYF

d_gene: -
v_gene: TRBV7-2
j_gene: TRBJ1-1
abundance: -
CDR3nt: TGTGCCAGCAGCCCCGGGGGACGGTGGGGTGAAGCTTTCTTT
CDR3aa: CASSPGGRWGEAFF

d_gene: -
v_gene: TRBV11-3
j_gene: TRBJ2-7
abundance: -
CDR3nt: TGTGCCAGCAGGGAAGCCGGGGGGCGTTACGAGCAGTACTTC
CDR3aa: CASREAGGRYEQYF

d_gene: -
v_gene: TRBV6-5
j_gene: TRBJ2-3
abundance: -
CDR3nt: TGTGCCAGCAGTTACTCCCCACAGGGAGGCACAGATACGCAGTATTTT
CDR3aa: CASSYSPQGGTDTQYF

d_gene: TRBD1
v_gene: TRBV7-3
j_gene: TRBJ1-3
abundance: -
CDR3nt: TGTGCCACCAGCTTGACAGGGGCTGGAAACACCATATATTTT
CDR3aa: CATSLTGAGNTIYF

d_gene: -
v_gene: TRBV28
j_gene: TRBJ1-2
abundance: -
CDR3nt: TGTGCCAGCAGTTTAGCGGGAGGTTCGATGACCTTC
CDR3aa: CASSLAGGSMTF

d_gene: -
v_gene: TRBV5-6
j_gene: TRBJ1-2
abundance: -
CDR3nt: TGTGCCAGCAGCTACCCAGGGGCCGGCTATGGCTACACCTTC
CDR3aa: CASSYPGAGYGYTF

d_gene: TRBD1
v_gene: TRBV11-2
j_gene: TRBJ2-7
abundance: once
CDR3nt: TGTGCCAGCAGCTTAGGCCCGGGACAGCTTACCTACGAGCAGTACTTC
CDR3aa: CASSLGPGQLTYEQYF

d_gene: -
v_gene: TRBV2
j_gene: TRBJ1-5
abundance: -
CDR3nt: TGTGCCAGCAGTGAAGGGAGGTTGCAGCCCCAGCATTTT
CDR3aa: CASSEGRLQPQHF

d_gene: TRBD1
v_gene: TRBV2
j_gene: TRBJ1-5
abundance: -
CDR3nt: TGTGCCTCAAGAGGGACAGAAAATCAGCCCCAGCATTTT
CDR3aa: CASRGTENQPQHF

d_gene: TRBD1
v_gene: TRBV4-1
j_gene: TRBJ1-6
abundance: -
CDR3nt: TGCGCCAGCAGCCAGGTCGGGACAGCGAATTCACCCCTCCACTTT
CDR3aa: CASSQVGTANSPLHF

d_gene: TRBD1
v_gene: TRBV7-2
j_gene: TRBJ1-2
abundance: -
CDR3nt: TGTGCCAGCAGCTTATCGGCAGGGGGTTACGGCTACACCTTC
CDR3aa: CASSLSAGGYGYTF

d_gene: TRBD2
v_gene: TRBV28
j_gene: TRBJ2-3
abundance: -
CDR3nt: TGTGCCAGCAGTTTAGCGGGAGGGGGGACAGATACGCAGTATTTT
CDR3aa: CASSLAGGGTDTQYF

d_gene: -
v_gene: TRBV29-1
j_gene: TRBJ2-5
abundance: -
CDR3nt: TGCAGCGTGGATCAAGGGGTTGAGACCCAGTACTTC
CDR3aa: CSVDQGVETQYF

d_gene: TRBD2
v_gene: TRBV10-3
j_gene: TRBJ2-3
abundance: -
CDR3nt: TGTGCCATCAGTGAAGCGGGAGTTGGCACAGATACGCAGTATTTT
CDR3aa: CAISEAGVGTDTQYF

d_gene: -
v_gene: TRBV7-9
j_gene: TRBJ1-2
abundance: -
CDR3nt: TGTGCCAGCAGACCCTCGAGGATTAACTATGGCTACACCTTC
CDR3aa: CASRPSRINYGYTF

d_gene: TRBD1
v_gene: TRBV7-2
j_gene: TRBJ2-1
abundance: -
CDR3nt: TGTGCCAGCAGCTTAAGCCACAGGGGGTTCAACAATGAGCAGTTCTTC
CDR3aa: CASSLSHRGFNNEQFF

d_gene: TRBD2
v_gene: TRBV14
j_gene: TRBJ2-7
abundance: -
CDR3nt: TGTGCCAGCAGCCGCCGACTAGCGGTTACCTACGAGCAGTACTTC
CDR3aa: CASSRRLAVTYEQYF

d_gene: TRBD1
v_gene: TRBV7-2
j_gene: TRBJ1-6
abundance: -
CDR3nt: TGTGCCAGCAGCCCGACCGGGACAGGGAATTCACCCCTCCACTTT
CDR3aa: CASSPTGTGNSPLHF